This TCR beta chain derives from a study of blood T cells in healthy people across ages. The second PCR ran about 6 to 11 cycles with a sample-barcoded 5' primer and J-beta primers. One entry per CDR3 protein results from TCRdb running MiXCR on the 5' RACE reads. The data contain 900,000 to 950,000 distinct CDR3 sequences, approximately 32% of them singletons. Germline V gene sequence: CDR1 SGDLS, CDR2 YYNGEE. This CDR3 has 14 amino acids. Trimming stripped 3 bases from V and 6 bases from J, with 13 bases between. Researchers report isolating at least 6 million PBMCs per sample. Total RNA, at least 5.5 micrograms per sample, came from PBMCs. These same data were also listed under a study on T cells of mothers and their children. That study reports: None of the identified T cell clones proved to be persistent microchimeric clones.

This sequence joins TRBV9 and TRBJ2-1; a possible D gene is TRBD2 (6 bases). The TCR originated in a woman aged 40-49 years in good health. Sequencing was performed on blood. For the CDR3, the DNA is TGTGCCAGCAGCGGAGACGGGGGTAGCAATGAGCAGTTCTTC. It encodes CASSGDGGSNEQFF.